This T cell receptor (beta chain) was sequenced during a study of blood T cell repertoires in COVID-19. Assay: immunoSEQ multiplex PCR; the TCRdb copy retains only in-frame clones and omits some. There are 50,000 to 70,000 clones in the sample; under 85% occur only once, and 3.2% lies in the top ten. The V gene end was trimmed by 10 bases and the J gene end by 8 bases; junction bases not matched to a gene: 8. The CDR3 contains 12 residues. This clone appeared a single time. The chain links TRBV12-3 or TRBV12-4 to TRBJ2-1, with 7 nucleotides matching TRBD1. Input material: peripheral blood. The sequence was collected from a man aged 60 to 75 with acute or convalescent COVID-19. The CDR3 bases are TGTGCCACCTCCGACAGGGTTCATGAGCAGTTCTTC. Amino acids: CATSDRVHEQFF.